This TCR beta chain was captured by sequencing in a study of blood T cell repertoires in COVID-19. At the level of the study: Some COVID-19 samples were acute and others convalescent; all came from the United States, Italy and Spain. Sample material is recorded as cDNA or gDNA derived from T cells, B-cell-depleted T cells, or PBMCs.

This CDR3 has 13 residues. With 7 bases clipped from V and 3 bases from J, the junction kept 4 bases outside the gene matches. Germline assignment: CDR1 SNHLY and CDR2 FYNNEI. Per the authors' pipeline: Amplification from reference gene primers served as the basis for estimated nucleated cell counts. Using immunoSEQ multiplex PCR, the repertoire was profiled, and TCRdb retains in-frame clones only, with some absent. V and J calls plus clone size are reproduced from that table; the DNA served to infer D and trimming. The table records approximately 160,000 clones, roughly four fifths of them present only once.

The chain carries TRBV2 and TRBJ2-3; TRBD1 matches at 7 bases. This clonotype originated in a man aged 40-50 years who had recovered from COVID-19. The sample comprised peripheral blood. CDR3 sequence (DNA): TGTGCCAGCACAACAGGGGAAACAGATACGCAGTATTTT. Translating gives CASTTGETDTQYF.